This is a list of T cell receptor beta chains from one sample in a study of blood T cells in healthy people across ages. TCRdb reanalysed the 5' RACE reads using MiXCR and keeps one entry per CDR3 protein. The data hold around 620,000 distinct CDR3 sequences, with approximately 27% observed a single time. The sample comprised blood. The receptors were sampled from a woman in her 70s in good health. Both conserved end residues are part of each CDR3. The D gene is left open where the match is weak. Size values are once, few and many counts, or a class for expanded clones, and some rows have none.

j_gene: TRBJ2-5
d_gene: NA
v_gene: TRBV20-1
abundance: few
CDR3nt: TGCAGTGCTAGTCTCAGGGTTCAAGAGACCCAGTACTTC
CDR3aa: CSASLRVQETQYF

j_gene: TRBJ2-1
d_gene: NA
v_gene: TRBV7-9
abundance: many
CDR3nt: TGTGCCAGCAGCTTTGGGGAGAATGAGCAGTTCTTC
CDR3aa: CASSFGENEQFF

j_gene: TRBJ1-1
d_gene: NA
v_gene: TRBV7-9
abundance: few
CDR3nt: TGTGCCAGCCACTCTAGTCCGGAAGTTGGGGACACTGAAGCTTTCTTT
CDR3aa: CASHSSPEVGDTEAFF

j_gene: TRBJ2-6
d_gene: NA
v_gene: TRBV2
abundance: NA
CDR3nt: TGTGCCAGCAGTCCGACGGGACCGGCTGGGGCCAACGTCCTGACTTTC
CDR3aa: CASSPTGPAGANVLTF

j_gene: TRBJ2-2
d_gene: TRBD1
v_gene: TRBV7-2
abundance: NA
CDR3nt: TGTGCCAGCAGCCCAGGGGGCACCGGGGAGCTGTTTTTT
CDR3aa: CASSPGGTGELFF

j_gene: TRBJ2-7
d_gene: TRBD2
v_gene: TRBV2
abundance: NA
CDR3nt: TGTGCCAGCCCCGGGACTACAGACGAGCAGTACTTC
CDR3aa: CASPGTTDEQYF

j_gene: TRBJ2-5
d_gene: TRBD2
v_gene: TRBV5-1
abundance: many
CDR3nt: TGCGCCAGCAGCTTGAGACTAGCGGGGGAAGAGACCCAGTACTTC
CDR3aa: CASSLRLAGEETQYF

j_gene: TRBJ2-1
d_gene: NA
v_gene: TRBV7-9
abundance: few
CDR3nt: TGTGCCAGCAGCTTGGATGGGCCGGGCGAGCAGTTCTTC
CDR3aa: CASSLDGPGEQFF

j_gene: TRBJ1-1
d_gene: TRBD1
v_gene: TRBV15
abundance: NA
CDR3nt: TGTGCCACCAGCAGCAGACAGGGGTTTCGGAACACTGAAGCTTTCTTT
CDR3aa: CATSSRQGFRNTEAFF

j_gene: TRBJ1-1
d_gene: NA
v_gene: TRBV20-1
abundance: NA
CDR3nt: TGCAGTGCTCTTCATGGAAGGACCCTGAACACTGAAGCTTTCTTT
CDR3aa: CSALHGRTLNTEAFF

j_gene: TRBJ1-1
d_gene: NA
v_gene: TRBV29-1
abundance: NA
CDR3nt: TGCAGCGTTGAAGCCCAGGTCGGGACTGAAGCTTTCTTT
CDR3aa: CSVEAQVGTEAFF

j_gene: TRBJ2-7
d_gene: TRBD1
v_gene: TRBV6-5
abundance: NA
CDR3nt: TGTGCCAGCAGTTACTCTCTACAGGGGGCCTACGAGCAGTACTTC
CDR3aa: CASSYSLQGAYEQYF

j_gene: TRBJ2-7
d_gene: TRBD1
v_gene: TRBV5-1
abundance: few
CDR3nt: TGCGCCAGCAGCTCGTTCGGACAGGGGACAGGAGAGCAGTACTTC
CDR3aa: CASSSFGQGTGEQYF

j_gene: TRBJ2-1
d_gene: NA
v_gene: TRBV10-3
abundance: NA
CDR3nt: TGTGCCATCAACAGCATACACAATGAGCAGTTCTTC
CDR3aa: CAINSIHNEQFF

j_gene: TRBJ1-1
d_gene: NA
v_gene: TRBV7-9
abundance: NA
CDR3nt: TGTGCTAGCAGCTTGATCCTCATTGAGACTGAAGCTTTCTTT
CDR3aa: CASSLILIETEAFF

j_gene: TRBJ2-2
d_gene: NA
v_gene: TRBV20-1
abundance: few
CDR3nt: TGCAGTGCTAACCCTACAGGGAATACCGGGGAGCTGTTTTTT
CDR3aa: CSANPTGNTGELFF

j_gene: TRBJ2-7
d_gene: TRBD2
v_gene: TRBV27
abundance: few
CDR3nt: TGTGCCAGCAGCCCTACCCTAGCGGGGGGTTACGAGCAGTACTTC
CDR3aa: CASSPTLAGGYEQYF

j_gene: TRBJ2-5
d_gene: NA
v_gene: TRBV20-1
abundance: NA
CDR3nt: TGCAGTGCTAGTGGCGGAAACCTCGGGGAGACCCAGTACTTC
CDR3aa: CSASGGNLGETQYF

j_gene: TRBJ2-3
d_gene: TRBD1
v_gene: TRBV20-1
abundance: NA
CDR3nt: TGCAGTGCTACCGGGACAGGGAGCACAGATACGCAGTATTTT
CDR3aa: CSATGTGSTDTQYF

j_gene: TRBJ1-3
d_gene: NA
v_gene: TRBV6-6
abundance: few
CDR3nt: TGTGCCAGCAGTTACGGGGGGGCTTCTGGAAACACCATATATTTT
CDR3aa: CASSYGGASGNTIYF

j_gene: TRBJ2-3
d_gene: NA
v_gene: TRBV20-1
abundance: NA
CDR3nt: TGCAGTGCTAGAGAGGGCCCGGCGCAGTATACGCAGTATTTT
CDR3aa: CSAREGPAQYTQYF

j_gene: TRBJ1-1
d_gene: TRBD1
v_gene: TRBV9
abundance: few
CDR3nt: TGTGCCAGCAGCGTACAACAGGGGGGGACTTCTGAAGCTTTCTTT
CDR3aa: CASSVQQGGTSEAFF

j_gene: TRBJ2-3
d_gene: TRBD2
v_gene: TRBV7-2
abundance: once
CDR3nt: TGTGCCAGCAGCCCTCAGCGGGGTCCAGATACGCAGTATTTT
CDR3aa: CASSPQRGPDTQYF

j_gene: TRBJ2-1
d_gene: NA
v_gene: TRBV18
abundance: few
CDR3nt: TGTGCCAGCTCACCAGGAGTCTGGGATGAGCAGTTCTTC
CDR3aa: CASSPGVWDEQFF

j_gene: TRBJ2-1
d_gene: NA
v_gene: TRBV6-2/TRBV6-3
abundance: NA
CDR3nt: TGTGCCGGCAGTTACGGGTTGGGGGCCCCAACCTACAATGAGCAGTTCTTC
CDR3aa: CAGSYGLGAPTYNEQFF

j_gene: TRBJ1-1
d_gene: NA
v_gene: TRBV4-2
abundance: NA
CDR3nt: TGTGCCAGCTTACCGTCTTGGGGACCCACTGAAGCTTTCTTT
CDR3aa: CASLPSWGPTEAFF

j_gene: TRBJ2-3
d_gene: TRBD2
v_gene: TRBV4-2
abundance: NA
CDR3nt: TGTGCCAGCAGCCAGGGACTAGCGGGGGCTGCAGATACGCAGTATTTT
CDR3aa: CASSQGLAGAADTQYF